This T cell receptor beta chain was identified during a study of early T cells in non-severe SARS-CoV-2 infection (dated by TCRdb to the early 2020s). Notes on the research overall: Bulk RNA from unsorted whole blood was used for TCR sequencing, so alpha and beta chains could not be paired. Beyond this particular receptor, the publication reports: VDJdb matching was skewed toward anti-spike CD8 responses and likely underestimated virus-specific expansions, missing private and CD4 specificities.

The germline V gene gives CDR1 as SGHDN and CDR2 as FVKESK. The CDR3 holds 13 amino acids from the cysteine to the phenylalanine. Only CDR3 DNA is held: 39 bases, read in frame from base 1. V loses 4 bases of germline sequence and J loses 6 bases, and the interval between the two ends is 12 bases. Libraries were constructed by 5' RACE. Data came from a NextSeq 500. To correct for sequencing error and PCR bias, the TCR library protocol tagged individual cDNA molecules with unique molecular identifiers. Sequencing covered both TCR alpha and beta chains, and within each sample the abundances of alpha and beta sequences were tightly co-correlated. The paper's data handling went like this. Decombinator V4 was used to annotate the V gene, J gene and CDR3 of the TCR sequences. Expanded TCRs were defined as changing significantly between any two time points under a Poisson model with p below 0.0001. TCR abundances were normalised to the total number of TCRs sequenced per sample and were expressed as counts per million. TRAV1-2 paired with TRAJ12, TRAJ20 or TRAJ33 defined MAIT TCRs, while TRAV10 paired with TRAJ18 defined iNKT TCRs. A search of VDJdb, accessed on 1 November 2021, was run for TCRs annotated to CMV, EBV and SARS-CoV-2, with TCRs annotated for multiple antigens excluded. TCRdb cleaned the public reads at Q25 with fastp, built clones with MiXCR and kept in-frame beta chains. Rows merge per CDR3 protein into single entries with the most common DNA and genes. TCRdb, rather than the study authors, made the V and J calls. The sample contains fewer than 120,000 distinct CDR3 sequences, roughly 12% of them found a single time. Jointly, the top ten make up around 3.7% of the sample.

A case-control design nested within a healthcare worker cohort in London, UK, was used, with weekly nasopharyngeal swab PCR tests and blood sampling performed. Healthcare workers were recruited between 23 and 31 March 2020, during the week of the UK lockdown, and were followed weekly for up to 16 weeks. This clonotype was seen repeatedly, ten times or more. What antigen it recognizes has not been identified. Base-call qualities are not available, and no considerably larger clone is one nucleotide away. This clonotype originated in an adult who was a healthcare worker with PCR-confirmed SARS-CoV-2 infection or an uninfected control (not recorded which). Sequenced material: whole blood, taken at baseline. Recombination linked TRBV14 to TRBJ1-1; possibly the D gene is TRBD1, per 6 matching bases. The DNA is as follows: TGTGCCAGCAGCCCCGACAGGCGGGCTGAAGCTTTCTTT. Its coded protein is CASSPDRRAEAFF.